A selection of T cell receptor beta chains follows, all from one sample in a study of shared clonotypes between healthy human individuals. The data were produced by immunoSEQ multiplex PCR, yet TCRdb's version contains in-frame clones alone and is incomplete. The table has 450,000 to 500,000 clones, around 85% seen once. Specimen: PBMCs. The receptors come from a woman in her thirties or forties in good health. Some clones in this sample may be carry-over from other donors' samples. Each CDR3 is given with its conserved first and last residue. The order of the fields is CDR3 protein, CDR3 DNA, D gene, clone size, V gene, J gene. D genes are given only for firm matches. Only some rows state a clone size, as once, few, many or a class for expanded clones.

CASSLAFGEMNTEAFF	TGCGCCAGCAGCTTGGCCTTTGGAGAGATGAACACTGAAGCTTTCTTT	.	.	TRBV5-1	TRBJ1-1
CAIRENRGSETQYF	TGTGCCATCAGGGAGAACAGGGGATCAGAGACCCAGTACTTC	TRBD1	.	TRBV10-3	TRBJ2-5
CAWSPQGAPSTEAFF	TGTGCCTGGAGTCCCCAGGGGGCGCCCAGCACTGAAGCTTTCTTT	TRBD1	few	TRBV30	TRBJ1-1
CASSLRDRGGLRGYTF	TGTGCCAGCAGTTTAAGGGACAGGGGCGGATTACGTGGCTACACCTTC	TRBD1	.	TRBV27	TRBJ1-2
CASSRDPGVQYF	TGTGCCAGCAGCCGGGACCCAGGGGTGCAGTACTTC	.	.	TRBV7-9	TRBJ2-7
CASRASGSLQETQYF	TGTGCCAGCAGGGCTAGCGGGTCCCTTCAAGAGACCCAGTACTTC	TRBD2	.	TRBV28	TRBJ2-5
CASSGLVATDTQYF	TGTGCCAGCAGTGGGCTAGTAGCCACAGATACGCAGTATTTT	.	.	TRBV2	TRBJ2-3
CASSVAGGTDTQYF	TGTGCCAGCAGTGTAGCGGGGGGCACAGATACGCAGTATTTT	TRBD2	.	TRBV6-4	TRBJ2-3
CASSGGGGRYEQYF	TGTGCCAGCAGTGGGGGAGGGGGCAGGTACGAGCAGTACTTC	.	.	TRBV6-1	TRBJ2-7
CAWSVLPAEGAKNIQYF	TGTGCCTGGAGTGTACTCCCTGCGGAGGGGGCCAAAAACATTCAGTACTTC	.	.	TRBV30	TRBJ2-4
CASSLIDWEKQFF	TGTGCCAGCAGTTTAATTGACTGGGAAAAGCAGTTCTTC	.	.	TRBV28	TRBJ2-1
CAISESSGLRQYF	TGTGCCATCAGTGAGTCTTCAGGACTACGACAGTACTTC	.	.	TRBV10-3	TRBJ2-4
CASSLLGSGSGDEQFF	TGTGCCAGCAGTTTATTAGGTAGCGGGAGTGGTGATGAGCAGTTCTTC	TRBD2	once	TRBV27	TRBJ2-1
CASSLQQGPEYGYTF	TGTGCCAGCAGCCTCCAACAGGGCCCAGAGTATGGCTACACCTTC	.	.	TRBV6-4	TRBJ1-2
CASSKEGTQPALGEQFF	TGTGCCAGCAGCAAAGAGGGGACTCAACCCGCTCTAGGTGAGCAGTTCTTC	.	.	TRBV11-2	TRBJ2-1
CASSLWVGGEQYF	TGTGCCAGCAGTTTATGGGTCGGAGGCGAGCAGTACTTC	.	.	TRBV27	TRBJ2-7
CASSLIGGTNEKLFF	TGTGCCAGCAGCTTGATTGGCGGGACTAATGAAAAACTGTTTTTT	.	.	TRBV7-9	TRBJ1-4
CASSLLGDSSADEQFF	TGCGCCAGCAGCTTGCTGGGGGACTCGTCCGCGGATGAGCAGTTCTTC	.	.	TRBV5-1	TRBJ2-1
CASSSGAGGPGNEQFF	TGTGCCAGCAGCTCCGGGGCGGGAGGGCCCGGCAATGAGCAGTTCTTC	TRBD2	.	TRBV7-9	TRBJ2-1
CASSWTGEGDTQYF	TGTGCCAGCAGTTGGACAGGGGAGGGGGATACGCAGTATTTT	TRBD1	once	TRBV28	TRBJ2-3
CASSLAPSGSDEQYF	TGCGCCAGCAGCTTGGCCCCGTCAGGATCTGACGAGCAGTACTTC	.	.	TRBV5-1	TRBJ2-7
CASSLVRRGKGDTQYF	TGTGCCAGCAGCTTAGTTCGGAGGGGGAAGGGAGATACGCAGTATTTT	.	.	TRBV7-9	TRBJ2-3